This entry lists 19 T cell receptor beta chains sequenced from one sample in a study of a mutant IDH1 vaccine in newly diagnosed glioma. The protocol was immunoSEQ multiplex PCR, while the TCRdb copy is restricted to in-frame clones and leaves out a portion. The sample consists of about 120,000 clones, almost 90% of them appearing once. Time point described: week 11, during vaccination. With topical imiquimod, each dose of the vaccine consisted of 300 ug of mutant IDH1 20-mer peptide. These TCRs' antigens remain unknown. Sequenced here: PBMCs, sampled from a glioma patient whose treatment included an IDH1 peptide vaccine. These receptors were obtained from a woman in her 50s with glioma.

The chain has TRBV7-2 and TRBJ2-3; the D gene is possibly TRBD2 (6 bases). Per germline, CDR1 SGHTA and CDR2 FQGNSA. The length of the CDR3 is 15 residues. The V and J ends lost 5 bases and 2 bases respectively, with 14 bases between them. CDR3 loop: CASSATGRLTDTQYF. CDR3 nucleotide sequence: TGTGCCAGCAGCGCAACGGGGAGGCTCACAGATACGCAGTATTTT.

V usage is TRBV6-5 and J usage is TRBJ2-7; D could derive from TRBD1 or TRBD2 (5 bases each). Germline-derived CDR1 and CDR2 are MNHEY and SVGAGI. CDR3 size: 15 residues. Trimming stripped 7 bases from V and 4 bases from J, with 20 bases between. The CDR3 coding sequence is TGTGCCAGCAACTACGCCGGGGCCCGATCTTACGAGCAGTACTTC. It encodes CASNYAGARSYEQYF.

In nucleotides, the CDR3 is TGTGCCAGCAGTTTGGCGTCAATCTTGAGAAACACCGGGGAGCTGTTTTTT. Amino acid sequence: CASSLASILRNTGELFF. The rearrangement joins TRBV27 to TRBJ2-2; D ambiguous. Germline V gene data show CDR1 as MNHEY and CDR2 as SMNVEV (reference sequence). The CDR3 sequence is 17 residues long. V was cut by 3 bases and J by 2 bases, with 16 bases left in between.

The rearrangement joins TRBV30 to TRBJ2-7, with 12 bases identical to TRBD1. J lost 5 bases, V lost 1 base, and 0 bases had no gene match. Germline CDR1 and CDR2: GTSNPN and SVGIG (reference sequence). CDR3 length: 13 amino acids. The CDR3 bases are TGTGCCTGGAGTGGGGACAGGGGGCACGAGCAGTACTTC. Residues: CAWSGDRGHEQYF.

The chain has TRBV28 and TRBJ1-2; 7 nucleotides agree with TRBD1. V trimming: 4 bases; J trimming: 4 bases; junction bases outside the gene matches: 6. Germline loops: CDR1 MDHEN, CDR2 SYDVKM. The CDR3 contains 14 residues. The CDR3 nucleotides read TGTGCCAGCAGTTCTCTGACAGGGCTCTATGGCTACACCTTC. This gives the protein CASSSLTGLYGYTF.

The chain employs TRBV20-1 and TRBJ2-1; the D is unclear. Looked up from germline, CDR1 is DFQATT and CDR2 is SNEGSKA (reference sequence). V was trimmed by 5 bases and J by 8 bases, leaving 10 bases between them. The CDR3 sequence is 11 residues long. The CDR3 coding sequence is TGCAGTGCTTCTGCGTGGGATGAGCAGTTCTTC. It yields the protein CSASAWDEQFF.

The chain employs TRBV16 and TRBJ2-1; D perhaps matches TRBD2 (5 bases). V was clipped by 3 bases and J by 6 bases, with 15 bases between them. Germline CDR1 is KGHSY and CDR2 is FQNENV. CDR3 length: 15 amino acids. The CDR3 sequence is CASSQEGRASNEQFF. CDR3 DNA sequence: TGTGCCAGCAGCCAGGAAGGGCGGGCCTCCAATGAGCAGTTCTTC.

CDR3 sequence (DNA): TGTGCCAGCAGCGCGAACTATGGCTACACCTTC. The encoded protein is CASSANYGYTF. The rearrangement links TRBV11-2 to TRBJ1-2, with D hard to call. The V end was cut by 5 bases, the J end by 2 bases, with 3 bases between. CDR1 is SGHAT, CDR2 FQNNGV, per germline. The CDR3 extends over 11 amino acids.

This chain links TRBV6-1 with TRBJ1-2; 7 bases are a match to TRBD1. Losses at the gene ends were 5 bases for V and 6 bases for J; bases not matched to a gene: 6. CDR3 length: 13 amino acids. Germline assignment: CDR1 MNHNS and CDR2 SASEGT. CDR3 nucleotides: TGTGCCAGCAGTCCGACAGGGCTAGATGGCTACACCTTC. Translation gives CASSPTGLDGYTF.

The V and J genes are TRBV7-2 and TRBJ2-2; tentative D call: TRBD2 (6 bases). Germline V CDR1 and CDR2: SGHTA, FQGNSA. V was pared by 5 bases and J by 5 bases, with 24 bases between. This CDR3 comprises 18 residues. The CDR3 DNA sequence: TGTGCCAGCAGCCTACCCGGGGCTAGCGCCCGAGGGACCGGGGAGCTGTTTTTT. Its translation: CASSLPGASARGTGELFF.

This chain links TRBV7-9 with TRBJ2-5; tentatively, D is TRBD2 (6 bases). CDR3 size: 16 residues. Germline V gene lookup returns CDR1 SEHNR and CDR2 FQNEAQ (reference sequence). V was shortened by 3 bases and J by 5 bases, with 19 bases between the two germline ends. The CDR3 DNA reads as TGTGCCAGCAGCTTTTCGGTGGGAGGAGGTGGGGAGACCCAGTACTTC. Translation gives CASSFSVGGGGETQYF. The whole variable domain, remainder taken from reference TRBV7-9 and TRBJ2-5, is DTGVSQNPRHKITKRGQNVTFRCDPISEHNRLYWYRQTLGQGPEFLTYFQNEAQLEKSRLLSDRFSAERPKGSFSTLEIQRTEQGDSAMYLCASSFSVGGGGETQYFGPGTRLLVL.

The V call is TRBV5-1, the J call TRBJ2-5, with D tentatively TRBD1 (6 bases). CDR1 and CDR2 (germline): SGHRS, YFSETQ. The CDR3 is made up of 16 amino acids. Trimming took off 0 bases at V and 1 base at J, with 13 bases between the two ends. The CDR3 here is CASSLGSGVGQETQYF. For the CDR3, the DNA is TGCGCCAGCAGCTTGGGTTCAGGGGTCGGCCAAGAGACCCAGTACTTC.

The chain couples TRBV11-2 to TRBJ1-5, with D possibly matching TRBD1 (5 bases). The germline gives CDR1 SGHAT, CDR2 FQNNGV. V dropped 5 bases and J dropped 7 bases, with 12 bases sitting between them. The CDR3 extends over 13 amino acids. The CDR3 region has the DNA TGTGCCAGCAGCCGGGGGGATAGGCAGCCCCAGCATTTT. Translation: CASSRGDRQPQHF.

The chain joins TRBV5-1 to TRBJ2-1, with D possibly TRBD2 on 6 matching bases. Germline CDR1 and CDR2: SGHRS and YFSETQ. The CDR3 consists of 15 residues. The V end was cut by 0 bases, the J end by 6 bases, with 13 bases between. The CDR3: CASSLAEGLTNEQFF. The CDR3, as DNA: TGCGCCAGCAGCTTGGCCGAAGGACTAACCAATGAGCAGTTCTTC.

This clone appeared a single time. This chain uses TRBV9 with TRBJ2-2; possible D gene TRBD1, 5 bases. The CDR3 loop spans 15 amino acids. V lost 0 bases and J lost 1, with 7 bases in between. Germline-derived CDR1 and CDR2 are SGDLS and YYNGEE. CDR3 sequence reads: CASSVAGRNTGELFF. The CDR3, as DNA: TGTGCCAGCAGCGTAGCAGGGCGGAACACCGGGGAGCTGTTTTTT.

V gene TRBV6-5 combines with J gene TRBJ2-5, with 7 bases fitting TRBD1. The CDR3 is made up of 15 amino acids. The trim removed 6 bases at V and 2 bases at J, leaving 9 bases unmatched. CDR1 is MNHEY and CDR2 is SVGAGI in the germline V gene. CDR3 DNA sequence: TGTGCCAGCAGACGAGGGACAGCCGTACAAGAGACCCAGTACTTC. Translation: CASRRGTAVQETQYF.

This clone was seen just once. The V call is TRBV5-1, the J call TRBJ1-4, with TRBD1 matching over 7 bases. This CDR3 comprises 15 residues. The junction had 1 base not matched to a gene; V was cut back by 0 bases and J by 2 bases. Germline loops: CDR1 SGHRS, CDR2 YFSETQ. The CDR3 spells CASSLEGATNEKLFF. CDR3 in DNA: TGCGCCAGCAGCTTGGAGGGGGCGACTAATGAAAAACTGTTTTTT.

The chain links TRBV19 to TRBJ1-5, with unresolved D. The germline gives CDR1 LNHDA, CDR2 SQIVND (reference sequence). V was cut by 1 base and J by 4 bases, with 11 bases left in between. This CDR3 contains 15 residues. The chain's CDR3 is CASSIVEGRNQPQHF. The CDR3 DNA is TGTGCCAGTAGTATAGTTGAGGGTCGGAATCAGCCCCAGCATTTT.

The rearrangement uses TRBV19 and TRBJ2-7; TRBD1 matches at 7 bases. There are 14 residues in the CDR3. The V segment lost 3 bases and the J segment 2 bases; nucleotides outside the gene matches: 4. CDR1 LNHDA and CDR2 SQIVND come from the germline V gene (reference sequence). CDR3 sequence reads: CASSIRDRTYEQYF. The DNA of the CDR3 is TGTGCCAGTAGTATCAGGGACAGAACCTACGAGCAGTACTTC.